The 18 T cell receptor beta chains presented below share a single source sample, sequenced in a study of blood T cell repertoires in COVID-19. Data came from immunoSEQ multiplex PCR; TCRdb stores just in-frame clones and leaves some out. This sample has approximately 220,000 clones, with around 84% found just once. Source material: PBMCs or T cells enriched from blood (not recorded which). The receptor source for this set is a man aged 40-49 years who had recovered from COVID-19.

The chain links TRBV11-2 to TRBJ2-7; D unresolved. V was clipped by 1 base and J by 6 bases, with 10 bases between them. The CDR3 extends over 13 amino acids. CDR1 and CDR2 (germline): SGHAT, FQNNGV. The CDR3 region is CASSLATPLEQYF. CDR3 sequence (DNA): TGTGCCAGCAGCTTAGCTACCCCCCTCGAGCAGTACTTC.

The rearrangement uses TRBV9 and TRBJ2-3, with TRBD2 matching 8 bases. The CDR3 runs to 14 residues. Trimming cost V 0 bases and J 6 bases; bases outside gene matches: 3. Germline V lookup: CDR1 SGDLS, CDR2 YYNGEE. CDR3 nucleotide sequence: TGTGCCAGCAGCGTAGAGGCGGGAGGTGATACGCAGTATTTT. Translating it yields CASSVEAGGDTQYF.

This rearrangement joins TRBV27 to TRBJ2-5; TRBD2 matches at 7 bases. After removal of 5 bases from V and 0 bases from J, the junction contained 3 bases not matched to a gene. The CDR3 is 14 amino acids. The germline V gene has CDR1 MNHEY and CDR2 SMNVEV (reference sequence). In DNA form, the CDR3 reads TGTGCCAGCAGTCCGACTAGCTACCAAGAGACCCAGTACTTC. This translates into CASSPTSYQETQYF.

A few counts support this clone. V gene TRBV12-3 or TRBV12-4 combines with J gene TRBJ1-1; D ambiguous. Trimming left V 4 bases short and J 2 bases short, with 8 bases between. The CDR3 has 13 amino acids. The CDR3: CASSSSSNTEAFF. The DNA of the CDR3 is TGTGCCAGCAGTTCCTCTTCTAACACTGAAGCTTTCTTT.

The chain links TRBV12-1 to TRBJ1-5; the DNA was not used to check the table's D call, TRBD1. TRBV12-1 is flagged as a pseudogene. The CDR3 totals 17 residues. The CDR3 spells CASSPRQGVYSNQPQHF. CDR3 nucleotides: TGTGCCAGCAGCCCACGACAGGGAGTGTATAGCAATCAGCCCCAGCATTTT.

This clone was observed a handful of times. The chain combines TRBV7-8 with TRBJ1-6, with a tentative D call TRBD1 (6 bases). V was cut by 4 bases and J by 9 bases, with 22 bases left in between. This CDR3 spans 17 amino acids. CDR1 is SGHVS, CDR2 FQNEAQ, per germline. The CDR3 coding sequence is TGTGCCAGCAGCTCGCGGACAGCTGCGGGGGGTGGTTCACCCCTCCACTTT. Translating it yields CASSSRTAAGGGSPLHF. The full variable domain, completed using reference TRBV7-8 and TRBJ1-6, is GAGVSQSPRYKVAKRGQDVALRCDPISGHVSLFWYQQALGQGPEFLTYFQNEAQLDKSGLPSDRFFAERPEGSVSTLKIQRTQQEDSAVYLCASSSRTAAGGGSPLHFGNGTRLTVT.

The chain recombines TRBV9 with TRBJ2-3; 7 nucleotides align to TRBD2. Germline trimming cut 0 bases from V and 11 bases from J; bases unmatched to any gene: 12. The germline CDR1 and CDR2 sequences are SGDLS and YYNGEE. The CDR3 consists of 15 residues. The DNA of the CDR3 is TGTGCCAGCAGCGTAGGCGGGACCAGAGGGGAGGGGCAGTATTTT. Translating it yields CASSVGGTRGEGQYF.

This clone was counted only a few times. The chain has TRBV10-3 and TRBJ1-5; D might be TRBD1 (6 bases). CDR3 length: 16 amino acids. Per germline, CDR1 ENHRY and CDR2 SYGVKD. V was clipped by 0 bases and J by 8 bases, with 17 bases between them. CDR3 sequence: CAISESTNRELEPQHF. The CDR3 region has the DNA TGTGCCATCAGTGAGTCAACTAACAGGGAGCTAGAGCCCCAGCATTTT.

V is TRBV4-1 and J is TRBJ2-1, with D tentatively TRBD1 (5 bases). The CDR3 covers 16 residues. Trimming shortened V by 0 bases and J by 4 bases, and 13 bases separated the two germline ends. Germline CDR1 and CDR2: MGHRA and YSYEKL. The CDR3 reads CASSQDGAGPYNEQFF. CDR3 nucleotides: TGCGCCAGCAGCCAAGATGGGGCAGGGCCGTACAATGAGCAGTTCTTC.

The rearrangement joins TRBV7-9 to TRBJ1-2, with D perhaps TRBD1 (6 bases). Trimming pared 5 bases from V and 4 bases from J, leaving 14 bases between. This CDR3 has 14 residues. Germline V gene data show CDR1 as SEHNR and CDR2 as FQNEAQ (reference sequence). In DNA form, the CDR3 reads TGTGCCAGCAGCCCTGGGGGGGGGCTCTATGGCTACACCTTC. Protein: CASSPGGGLYGYTF.

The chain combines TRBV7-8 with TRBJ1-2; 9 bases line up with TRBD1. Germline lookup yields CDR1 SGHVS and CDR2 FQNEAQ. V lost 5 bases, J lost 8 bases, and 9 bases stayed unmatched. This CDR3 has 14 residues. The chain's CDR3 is CASSPAGTGLGYTF. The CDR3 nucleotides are TGTGCCAGCAGCCCCGCCGGGACAGGGCTGGGCTACACCTTC.

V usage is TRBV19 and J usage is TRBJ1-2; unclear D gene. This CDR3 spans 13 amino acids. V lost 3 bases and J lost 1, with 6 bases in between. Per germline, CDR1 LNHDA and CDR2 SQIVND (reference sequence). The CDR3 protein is CASSISFNYGYTF. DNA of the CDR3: TGTGCCAGTAGTATTTCATTTAACTATGGCTACACCTTC.

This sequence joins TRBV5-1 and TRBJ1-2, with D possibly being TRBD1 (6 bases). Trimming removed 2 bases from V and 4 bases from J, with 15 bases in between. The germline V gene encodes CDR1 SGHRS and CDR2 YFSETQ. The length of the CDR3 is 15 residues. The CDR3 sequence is CASSLQGSPGYGYTF. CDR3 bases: TGCGCCAGCAGCTTACAGGGAAGTCCGGGCTATGGCTACACCTTC.

The CDR3 DNA reads TGTGCCAGCAGCGGACGACAGGGAATCTCTTCACCCCTCCACTTT. This sequence encodes CASSGRQGISSPLHF. This chain uses TRBV9 with TRBJ1-6; 7 bases line up with TRBD1. Per germline, CDR1 SGDLS and CDR2 YYNGEE. This CDR3 is 15 amino acids long. V was clipped by 3 bases and J by 9 bases; unmatched bases: 9. Based on the CDR3 plus reference TRBV9 and TRBJ1-6, the full variable domain is DSGVTQTPKHLITATGQRVTLRCSPRSGDLSVYWYQQSLDQGLQFLIQYYNGEERAKGNILERFSAQQFPDLHSELNLSSLELGDSALYFCASSGRQGISSPLHFGNGTRLTVT.

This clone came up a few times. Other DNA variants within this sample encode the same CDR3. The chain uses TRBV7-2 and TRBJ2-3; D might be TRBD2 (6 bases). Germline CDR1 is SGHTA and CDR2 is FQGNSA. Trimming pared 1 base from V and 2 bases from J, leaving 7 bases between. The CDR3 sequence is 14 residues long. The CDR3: CASSLGGVTDTQYF. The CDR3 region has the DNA TGTGCCAGCAGCTTAGGGGGGGTCACAGATACGCAGTATTTT.

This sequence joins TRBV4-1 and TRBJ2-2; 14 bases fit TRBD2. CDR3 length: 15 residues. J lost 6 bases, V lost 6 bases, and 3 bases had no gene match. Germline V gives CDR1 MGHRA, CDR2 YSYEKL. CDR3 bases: TGCGCCAGCAGGGGACTAGCGGGAGTTTCCGGGGAGCTGTTTTTT. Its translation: CASRGLAGVSGELFF.

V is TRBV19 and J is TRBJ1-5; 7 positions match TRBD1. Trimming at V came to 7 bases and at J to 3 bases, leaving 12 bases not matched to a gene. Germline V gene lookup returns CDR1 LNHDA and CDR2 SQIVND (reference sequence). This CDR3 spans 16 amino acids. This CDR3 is CASIRSSGQDNQPQHF. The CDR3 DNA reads TGTGCCAGTATTCGTTCCTCAGGACAGGACAATCAGCCCCAGCATTTT.

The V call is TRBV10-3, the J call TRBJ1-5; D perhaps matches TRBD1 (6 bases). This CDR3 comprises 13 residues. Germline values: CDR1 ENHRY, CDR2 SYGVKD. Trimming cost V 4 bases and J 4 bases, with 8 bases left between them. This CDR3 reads CAISGDKNQPQHF. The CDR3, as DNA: TGTGCCATCAGTGGGGACAAAAATCAGCCCCAGCATTTT.